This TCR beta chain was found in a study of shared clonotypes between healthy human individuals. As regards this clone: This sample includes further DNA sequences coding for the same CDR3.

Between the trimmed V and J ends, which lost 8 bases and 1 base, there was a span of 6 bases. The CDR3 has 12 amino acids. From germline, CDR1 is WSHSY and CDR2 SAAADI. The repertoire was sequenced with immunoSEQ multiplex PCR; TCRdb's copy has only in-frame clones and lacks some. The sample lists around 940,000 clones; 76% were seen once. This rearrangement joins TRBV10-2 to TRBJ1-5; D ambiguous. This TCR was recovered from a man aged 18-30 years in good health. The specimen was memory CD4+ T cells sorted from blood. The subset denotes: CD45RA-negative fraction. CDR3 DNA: TGCGCCAGCGCCGGCAGCAATCAGCCCCAGCATTTT. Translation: CASAGSNQPQHF.